These 15 T cell receptor beta chains originate from one sample sequenced in a study of cytomegalovirus exposure and HLA in healthy donors. PCR employed 60 Vbeta and 13 Jbeta primers. Using immunoSEQ multiplex PCR, the repertoire was profiled, and TCRdb retains in-frame clones only, with some absent. This table has some 100,000 clones, 65% to 80% appearing once. The sequencing sample was made of PBMCs. These receptors were obtained from a woman aged 45-65 years in good health and CMV-seropositive.

This chain connects TRBV30 to TRBJ1-4; tentatively, D is TRBD1 (5 bases). Looked up from germline, CDR1 is GTSNPN and CDR2 is SVGIG (reference sequence). This CDR3 comprises 15 residues. Trimming removed 5 bases at V and 2 bases at J, with 15 bases between. This CDR3 is CAWGSQGLTNEKLFF. In DNA, the CDR3 is TGTGCCTGGGGATCGCAGGGACTTACTAATGAAAAACTGTTTTTT.

The sample holds one count of this clone. The CDR3 reads CASGLAGWADEQFF. In DNA form, the CDR3 reads TGTGCCAGCGGACTAGCGGGGTGGGCGGATGAGCAGTTCTTC. The chain uses TRBV6-5 and TRBJ2-1, with 12 bases fitting TRBD2. This CDR3 is built from 14 residues. The germline CDR1 and CDR2 sequences are MNHEY and SVGAGI. V lost 8 bases, J lost 8 bases, and 7 bases stayed unmatched.

This clone has more than one count but fewer than ten. The CDR3 region is CASSETGEQPQHF. The CDR3 bases are TGCGCCAGCAGTGAGACAGGGGAGCAGCCCCAGCATTTT. The rearrangement joins TRBV10-2 to TRBJ1-5; 7 positions match TRBD1. V lost 2 bases to trimming and J lost 7 bases; unmatched junction nucleotides: 2. Germline V gene data show CDR1 as WSHSY and CDR2 as SAAADI. The CDR3 is 13 amino acids.

This chain links TRBV6-1 with TRBJ2-1, with D maybe TRBD1 (6 bases). The CDR3 extends over 16 amino acids. V gave up 1 base and J gave up 7 bases, with 17 bases separating them. Germline assignment: CDR1 MNHNS and CDR2 SASEGT. This CDR3 is CASSEEGWYRENEQFF. For the CDR3, the DNA is TGTGCCAGCAGTGAAGAAGGTTGGTACAGGGAGAATGAGCAGTTCTTC.

The chain joins TRBV6-4 to TRBJ2-1; 10 nucleotides align to TRBD1. Looked up from germline, CDR1 is MRHNA and CDR2 is SNTAGT. The ends lost 4 bases at V and 2 bases at J; junction bases unmatched: 2. This CDR3 spans 15 amino acids. The CDR3: CASSAGQGPYNEQFF. The CDR3 bases are TGTGCCAGCAGTGCGGGACAGGGGCCCTACAATGAGCAGTTCTTC.

Only one count was recorded for this clone. The chain couples TRBV18 to TRBJ1-4; 9 bases match TRBD1. Looked up from germline, CDR1 is KGHSH and CDR2 is LQKENI. The CDR3 runs to 12 residues. The junction had 4 bases not matched to a gene; V was cut back by 4 bases and J by 13 bases. The chain's CDR3 is CASSRDRELLFF. The CDR3 nucleotides are TGTGCCAGCTCACGGGACAGGGAGCTACTGTTTTTT.

This clone was seen only once. The rearrangement uses TRBV11-1 and TRBJ2-3; 8 nucleotides align to TRBD1. With 5 bases clipped from V and 3 bases from J, the junction kept 7 bases outside the gene matches. The CDR3 runs to 15 residues. Germline values: CDR1 SGHAT, CDR2 FQDESV (reference sequence). The CDR3 here is CASSPGQGRTDTQYF. The CDR3 DNA follows: TGTGCCAGCAGCCCCGGACAGGGCCGGACAGATACGCAGTATTTT.

This chain joins TRBV5-4 and TRBJ2-5; 7 bases are a match to TRBD1. The germline V gene has CDR1 SGHNT and CDR2 YYREEE (reference sequence). The CDR3 sequence is 13 residues long. V shed 4 bases and J 5 bases; nucleotides not matched to a gene: 5. CDR3 protein: CASSRDRVETQYF. CDR3 coding DNA: TGTGCCAGCAGCCGCGACAGGGTGGAGACCCAGTACTTC.

The CDR3 reads CASSPSIGSGRLANYGYTF. For the CDR3, the DNA is TGTGCCAGCTCACCAAGTATAGGTTCAGGGCGGCTAGCTAACTATGGCTACACCTTC. This chain links TRBV18 with TRBJ1-2; TRBD1 might be the D (5 bases). The CDR3 covers 19 residues. The germline CDR1 and CDR2 sequences are KGHSH and LQKENI. V was pared by 2 bases and J by 0 bases, with 22 bases between.

The V call is TRBV19, the J call TRBJ2-7, with TRBD1 matching over 12 bases. CDR3 length equals 17 residues. V lost 3 bases to trimming and J lost 2 bases; unmatched junction nucleotides: 8. Germline assignment: CDR1 LNHDA and CDR2 SQIVND (reference sequence). CDR3 amino acids: CASSMGYGTGGTYEQYF. The CDR3 bases are TGTGCCAGTAGTATGGGGTACGGGACAGGGGGCACCTACGAGCAGTACTTC.

The V and J genes are TRBV29-1 and TRBJ2-4, with 7 positions matching TRBD2. V was clipped by 5 bases and J by 0 bases; unmatched bases: 7. Per the germline V gene, CDR1 is SQVTM and CDR2 is ANQGSEA. This CDR3 is built from 15 residues. CDR3 loop: CSVQGLVGAKNIQYF. The CDR3 DNA reads as TGCAGCGTTCAAGGACTAGTGGGAGCCAAAAACATTCAGTACTTC.

The gene calls are TRBV19 and TRBJ2-5; a weak D match, TRBD2 (6 bases). The CDR3 is 13 amino acids. Between the trimmed V and J ends, which lost 6 bases and 5 bases, there was a span of 13 bases. Per the germline V gene, CDR1 is LNHDA and CDR2 is SQIVND (reference sequence). In DNA form, the CDR3 reads TGTGCCAGTAGCAAAATAGGGAGGGAGACCCAGTACTTC. As protein: CASSKIGRETQYF.

V gene TRBV29-1 combines with J gene TRBJ1-2, with TRBD1 matching over 8 bases. The CDR3 consists of 14 residues. Germline CDR1 SQVTM, CDR2 ANQGSEA. V shed 3 bases and J 7 bases; nucleotides not matched to a gene: 10. In DNA, the CDR3 is TGCAGCGTTGATTCCGACAGGGGCGGCGGTGGCTACACCTTC. It translates to CSVDSDRGGGGYTF. The whole variable domain, filled in from reference TRBV29-1 and TRBJ1-2, reads SAVISQKPSRDICQRGTSLTIQCQVDSQVTMMFWYRQQPGQSLTLIATANQGSEATYESGFVIDKFPISRPNLTFSTLTVSNMSPEDSSIYLCSVDSDRGGGGYTFGSGTRLTVV.

The V call is TRBV7-8, the J call TRBJ2-7, with TRBD1 matching 7 bases. Germline V CDR1 and CDR2: SGHVS, FQNEAQ. The V and J ends lost 6 bases and 2 bases, in that order; junction bases with no gene match: 4. This CDR3 is built from 13 residues. The CDR3, as DNA: TGTGCCAGCAGACAGGGGCCAACCTACGAGCAGTACTTC. Its translation: CASRQGPTYEQYF.

The rearrangement links TRBV19 to TRBJ2-3, with 10 bases lining up with TRBD1. Germline assignment: CDR1 LNHDA and CDR2 SQIVND (reference sequence). Germline trimming cut 3 bases from V and 5 bases from J; bases unmatched to any gene: 2. The CDR3 is 14 residues long. The CDR3 coding sequence is TGTGCCAGTAGTATGACAGGGGGCCAAGATACGCAGTATTTT. This codes for CASSMTGGQDTQYF.